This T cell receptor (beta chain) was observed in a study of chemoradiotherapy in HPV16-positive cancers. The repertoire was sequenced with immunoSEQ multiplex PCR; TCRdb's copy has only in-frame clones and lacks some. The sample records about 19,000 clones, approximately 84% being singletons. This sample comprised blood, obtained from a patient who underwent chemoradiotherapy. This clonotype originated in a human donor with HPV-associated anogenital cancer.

CDR3: CSVAGQKEKLFF. CDR3 DNA sequence: TGCAGCGTCGCGGGACAGAAAGAAAAACTGTTTTTT. The chain carries TRBV29-1 and TRBJ1-4, with 7 bases aligning to TRBD1. The V gene's germline CDR1 is SQVTM and CDR2 ANQGSEA. After removal of 6 bases from V and 8 bases from J, the junction contained 6 bases not matched to a gene. This CDR3 region has 12 residues.